This T cell receptor (beta chain) stems from a study of cytomegalovirus exposure and HLA in healthy donors (dated by TCRdb to the late 2010s). Concerning the study at large: According to an earlier analysis of a few hundred of the donors, 150 million to 200 million T cells yielded 100 million or so unique TCR beta sequences and approximately 300 Gb of sequence data. An early release that covered some 630 HLA-typed donors contained around 300 gigabases of sequencing data and tens of millions of unique TCR sequences. Of the 300 to 450 genotyped donors, around 81% fell in the genetic ancestry cluster associated with self-reported Caucasian donors. The study aimed to test whether cataloging public T cell receptors could reveal signatures of past pathogen exposure. The study used immunosequencing to profile the T cell repertoires of several hundred subjects and linked those repertoires to cytomegalovirus serostatus. Besides the first cohort of roughly 700 subjects, a separate validation cohort made up of roughly 120 different subjects was used. To predict cytomegalovirus infection status, the study brought together high-throughput TCR immunosequencing, statistical association of individual TCRs with disease status, and machine learning. To study patterns of TCR occurrence, a later analysis re-analyzed previously published TCR beta repertoires from just over 650 donors and added high-resolution HLA genotyping. Rather than drawing on any new phenotypic data, the later analysis identified candidate immune exposures from TCR beta sequences and the way those sequences occurred across donors. To decide whether each TCR beta V gene segment behaved as functional or pseudogenic, an earlier analysis of fewer than 750 of the donors relied on high-throughput TCR beta sequencing. Donor age, sex, ethnicity and CMV serostatus were compiled together with the repertoire data. Genome-wide SNP genotypes for about 55% of the roughly 670 donors were used in a later genetic analysis, which treated that subset as a discovery cohort. All discovery cohort repertoires had been generated using a single sequencing platform. HLA typing covered class I and class II loci at four-digit resolution. The number of donors typed differed by locus, with about 629-630 for A, B, C, DRB1 and DQB1, about 500 for DQA1, about 610 for DPA1, and around 460 for DPB1. About five DR-DQ haplotypes were treated as single units for association and clustering because of strong linkage in the cohort. Among a few hundred genotyped donors of the cohort, an average of about 240,000 unique TCR beta nucleotide sequences were sequenced per donor, 15% to 20% of them non-productive.

In total, roughly 670 healthy bone marrow donors made up the cohort. Cohort members were all nominally healthy when sampled, although unrecorded immune exposures were likely present. The donor was CMV seronegative and belonged to the group of 350 to 400 seronegative cohort members. A peripheral blood sample was collected from each donor, and TCR beta sequencing was performed on peripheral blood mononuclear cells. Genomic DNA extraction from the blood cell samples was performed with the Qiagen DNeasy Blood Extraction Kit. This clone was seen more than once but under ten times. The antigen it binds to is not known. No clone much larger than this one lies a single base away; base qualities are absent. Overall study results and their limits: A later analysis found that HLA-associated TCR beta chains were more clonally expanded and had lower generation probabilities than equally common non-associated chains. This cohort had only TCR beta chains sequenced, and the lack of alpha or paired-chain data limited which features could be detected. In a later genetic analysis, fewer N-insertions in productive TCRs were reported among donors in an Asian-associated ancestry cluster than the roughly 640-donor mean. The classifier was reported to diagnose cytomegalovirus status with high specificity and sensitivity in both the original and validation cohorts. The presence/absence analyses assumed that sequencing depth was roughly uniform across donors, and that assumption may not be true. An association between a missense DCLRE1C variant and V-gene and J-gene trimming of TCR beta chains was found in a later genetic analysis and replicated in an independent cohort. Because counts were too low, about 18 rarely observed V segments, including chromosome 9 orphons, were left out of the earlier analysis of about 500 of the donors. The study listed over 150 TCR beta chains as associated with cytomegalovirus. In vitro tests confirmed that a few of the cytomegalovirus-associated TCR beta chains recognize cytomegalovirus antigens. Specific HLA alleles were associated with roughly 16,000 TCR beta sequences at a false discovery rate of 0.05 in a later analysis. In an earlier analysis of some 540 of the donors, most TCR beta V segments appeared in productive rearrangements about 87% or about 30% of the time, broadly matching IMGT annotations. When HLA alleles, especially DR and DQ, strongly co-occurred, TCR associations were difficult to assign to individual alleles. A group of highly shared sequence variants was considered likely to be a technical artifact of the sequencing pipeline. Linkage disequilibrium might explain the correlated functional status among segregating V segments, but an unknown experimental factor could not be ruled out. The authors suggested that the approach could potentially be generalized to other disease states and immunological phenotypes. CMV serostatus was the only immune exposure information available for the cohort. According to a later analysis, parvovirus B19, influenza, CMV and Epstein-Barr virus appeared linked to several top co-occurrence clusters. A further reported finding was that TCR beta sequences accurately predicted the HLA-A and HLA-B alleles for most subjects in the first cohort. Because HLA typing was unavailable for some donors at each locus, only the typed subset was used in association tests. Most TCR sequences were seen in very few donors, while some public TCRs were found in many individuals. According to a later analysis, TCR association rates differed among HLA loci, with DRB1 alleles showing the most associated TCRs and HLA-C alleles showing the fewest. According to a later analysis, most CMV-associated TCR beta chains appeared to be HLA-restricted, and the HLA associations seemed to be driven largely by CMV exposure.

Library method: the immunoSEQ multiplex PCR assay. For the multiplex PCR, a mixture combining 60 forward primers for TCR Vbeta segments and 13 reverse primers for TCR Jbeta segments was used. The CDR3 region of rearranged TCR beta genes was amplified from genomic DNA with a multiplex PCR assay. The amplified TCR beta libraries were sequenced on the Illumina HiSeq System as 87-base-pair reads. In the paper's pipeline: In a later analysis, some 80 million unique TCR beta chains were counted across the 500 to 850 repertoires, and roughly 10 million of these chains were shared by at least two donors. To remove PCR and sequencing errors, raw reads were error-corrected and collapsed into unique sequences using a nearest-neighbor algorithm that merged closely related sequences. V, D and J gene segments were assigned by aligning CDR3 sequences to IMGT reference sequences. For a sequence to be retained, at least a six-nucleotide match to both a V gene segment and a J gene segment was required. Rearrangements were called productive when the CDR3 lacked stop codons and stayed in frame with V and J; all others were non-productive. CDR3 was defined by IMGT convention, running from the second conserved V-encoded cysteine to the conserved J-encoded phenylalanine. In an earlier analysis of around 540 of the donors, sequences lacking an unambiguous match to a single V gene segment were excluded. An earlier analysis of a few hundred of the donors called V segments functional above 56.7% productive rearrangements and segregating when the between-donor standard deviation exceeded 5%. A statistical classification framework was built to diagnose cytomegalovirus status from the catalog of TCR beta chain sequences. A later analysis assigned V and J genes by comparing TCR nucleotide sequences with IMGT/GENE-DB human TR gene sequences. A later analysis assigned CDR3 sequences and most-parsimonious VDJ recombination scenarios with the TCRdist pipeline. In a later analysis, every TCR beta chain was defined by the combination of its CDR3 amino acid sequence and its V-gene family, and reads without a unique V-gene family were dropped. To address suspected cross-contamination and a sequencing artifact, a later analysis removed some 620 highly shared, low-generation-probability nucleotide sequences. A later analysis calculated a clonal expansion index for each public chain from normalized within-repertoire ranks of inferred template counts. In a later analysis, generation probabilities were computed using a VDJ recombination model fitted to out-of-frame rearrangements, and the results were checked against IGoR. In a later analysis, TCR-TCR, TCR-HLA and TCR-CMV co-occurrence was scored with hypergeometric tests, and a repertoire-size bias correction was applied to TCR pairs. In a later analysis, false discovery rates were estimated by permuting HLA or CMV assignments 20 times. In a later analysis, co-occurring TCRs were grouped using DBSCAN, with TCRdist sequence similarity added in when clustering inside HLA-allele-positive subsets. Repertoires with fewer than 30,000 or more than 120,000 public chains were left out of co-occurrence clustering, as were about five repertoires with anomalous nucleotide sharing. The source is immuneACCESS, and TCRdb retained only in-frame sequences with V and J called. Part of the clones is not carried over; for the studies checked, unresolved V genes explain less than half of this, and the remainder is unexplained. V, J and clone size are those of that table, while D and trimming were read from the DNA. Here the sample has about 140,000 clones; over 75% occur a single time. Less than 2% of the sample is held by the ten biggest clonotypes.

This TCR came from a middle-aged man in good health and CMV-seronegative. Sequencing was done on a sample of PBMCs.

CDR3 protein: CASRKYRVEYEQYF. The sequence in DNA is TGTGCCAGCAGGAAATACAGGGTAGAATACGAGCAGTACTTC. The rearranged segments are TRBV2 and TRBJ2-7; a tentative D call is TRBD1 (6 bases match). V is shortened by 6 bases, J by 4 bases, and the region joining them spans 16 bases. CDR1 and CDR2 are drawn from the germline V gene: SNHLY, FYNNEI. The CDR3 goes from the cysteine to the phenylalanine over 14 residues. Only CDR3 DNA remains: 42 bases, in frame from the first base.